A single sample gave rise to the 7 T cell receptor beta chains below, sequenced in a study of Ad26.COV2.S vaccination and SARS-CoV-2 variants. Treatment meaning: some 19 received Ad26.COV2.S at low or high dose, single or two shots; several received placebo; per-sample allocation not given. Specimen acquisition occurred on day 63 following the initial vaccine or placebo injection. Here immunoSEQ multiplex PCR was the method, and the copy in TCRdb shows in-frame clones only, minus some. The sample yields about 440,000 clones, roughly 91% seen once. The sample was peripheral blood, taken in a trial of Ad26.COV2.S vaccine versus placebo. Receptors originate from a person between 18 and 60 years old who received the Ad26.COV2.S COVID-19 vaccine or a placebo.

Remarks on this clone: The sample holds other DNA sequences that translate to the same CDR3. V is TRBV20-1 and J is TRBJ2-5; D is unresolved. CDR1 is DFQATT, CDR2 SNEGSKA, per germline (reference sequence). The CDR3 runs 11 residues. Trimming took off 1 base at V and 5 bases at J, with 5 bases between the two ends. The CDR3 region is CSARGGETQYF. In nucleotides, the CDR3 is TGCAGTGCTAGAGGGGGTGAGACCCAGTACTTC.

The chain is built from TRBV6-6 and TRBJ1-5; no definite D call. The V and J ends lost 7 bases and 5 bases respectively, with 9 bases between them. Germline assignment: CDR1 MNHNY and CDR2 SVGAGI (reference sequence). The CDR3 covers 12 residues. In nucleotides, the CDR3 is TGTGCCAGCACCCGAGCGGATCAGCCCCAGCATTTT. It yields the protein CASTRADQPQHF.

The chain is built from TRBV5-4 and TRBJ2-5; TRBD2 agrees at 8 bases. CDR3 length: 14 residues. Germline-derived CDR1 and CDR2 are SGHNT and YYREEE (reference sequence). V was pared by 4 bases and J by 5 bases, with 7 bases of the junction left unmatched. The CDR3 spells CASSPPGGEETQYF. The CDR3, as DNA: TGTGCCAGCAGCCCGCCGGGGGGGGAGGAGACCCAGTACTTC.

V is TRBV4-1 and J is TRBJ2-3; TRBD2 matches 7 bases. Germline loops: CDR1 MGHRA, CDR2 YSYEKL. V was clipped by 6 bases and J by 4 bases; unmatched bases: 13. This CDR3 is 16 amino acids long. CDR3 DNA sequence: TGCGCCAGCAGTTCCGCCGGGCGGGAGACCGCAGATACGCAGTATTTT. It encodes CASSSAGRETADTQYF.

The CDR3 DNA is TGTGCCAGCAGCCCTCGGAGGACAGGAGGTTCCTATAATTCACCCCTCCACTTT. Residues: CASSPRRTGGSYNSPLHF. The chain uses TRBV4-2 and TRBJ1-6; 7 nucleotides match TRBD1. V lost 4 bases, J lost 1 base, and 10 bases stayed unmatched. There are 18 residues in the CDR3. Germline V gene sequence: CDR1 LGHNA, CDR2 YNFKEQ.

The rearrangement joins TRBV19 to TRBJ1-2; 7 bases are shared with TRBD1. Germline assignment: CDR1 LNHDA and CDR2 SQIVND (reference sequence). Trimming took 1 base from V and 6 from J; bases not matched to a gene: 2. This CDR3 contains 13 residues. The CDR3 region is CASSIGGQHGYTF. DNA for the CDR3: TGTGCCAGTAGTATAGGGGGACAGCATGGCTACACCTTC.

V is TRBV9 and J is TRBJ2-3; 9 bases are a match to TRBD2. Trimming cost V 3 bases and J 0 bases; bases outside gene matches: 2. Looked up from germline, CDR1 is SGDLS and CDR2 is YYNGEE. The CDR3 consists of 15 residues. The CDR3: CASSAGTSSTDTQYF. The CDR3 DNA reads TGTGCCAGCAGCGCTGGGACTAGCAGCACAGATACGCAGTATTTT.